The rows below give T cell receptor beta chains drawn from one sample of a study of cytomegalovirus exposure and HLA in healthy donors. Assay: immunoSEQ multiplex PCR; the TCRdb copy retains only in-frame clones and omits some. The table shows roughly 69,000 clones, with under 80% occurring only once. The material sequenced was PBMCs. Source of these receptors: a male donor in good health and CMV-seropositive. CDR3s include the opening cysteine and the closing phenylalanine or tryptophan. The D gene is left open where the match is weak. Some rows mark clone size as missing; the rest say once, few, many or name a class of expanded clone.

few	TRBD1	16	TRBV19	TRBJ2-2	TGTGCCAGTACCCCTCCGGGACAGGGGTGGGTCGGGGAGCTGTTTTTT	CASTPPGQGWVGELFF
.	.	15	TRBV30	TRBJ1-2	TGTGCCTGGAGTGTACACGGGGGGCGCATTACTGGCTACACCTTC	CAWSVHGGRITGYTF
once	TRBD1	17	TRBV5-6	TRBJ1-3	TGTGCCAGCAGCTTGGTTGGACAGGGGCTGACGGGAAACACCATATATTTT	CASSLVGQGLTGNTIYF
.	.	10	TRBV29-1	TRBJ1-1	TGCAGCGTTTTAGACACGGAAGCTTTCTTT	CSVLDTEAFF
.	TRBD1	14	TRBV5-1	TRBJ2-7	TGCGCCAGCAGCTTGGCAGGACAGGGTGACGAGCAGTACTTC	CASSLAGQGDEQYF
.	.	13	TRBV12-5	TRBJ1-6	TGTGCTAGTGGTTTGGTCCAGAATTCACCCCTCCACTTT	CASGLVQNSPLHF
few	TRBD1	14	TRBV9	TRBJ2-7	TGTGCCAGCAGCGCTTTCGGGACAGGGAACGAGCAGTACTTC	CASSAFGTGNEQYF
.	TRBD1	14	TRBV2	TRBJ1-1	TGTGCCAGCCTCTCGGGACAGAGGAACACTGAAGCTTTCTTT	CASLSGQRNTEAFF
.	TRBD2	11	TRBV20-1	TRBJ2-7	TGCAGTGCTAGGCGGGGGTACGAGCAGTACTTC	CSARRGYEQYF
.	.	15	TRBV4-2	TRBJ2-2	TGTGCCAGCAGCCAAGAGACAGGACACACCGGGGAGCTGTTTTTT	CASSQETGHTGELFF
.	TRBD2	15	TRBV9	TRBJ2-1	TGTGCCAGCAGCGTAGAACTAGCGGCCTACAATGAGCAGTTCTTC	CASSVELAAYNEQFF
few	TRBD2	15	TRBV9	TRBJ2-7	TGTGCCAGCAGCGCCACTAGCGGGAGCTACCACGAGCAGTACTTC	CASSATSGSYHEQYF
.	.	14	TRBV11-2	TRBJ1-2	TGTGCCAGCAGCTTAGGGATAACAGGGAATGGCTACACCTTC	CASSLGITGNGYTF
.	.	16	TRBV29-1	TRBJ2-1	TGCAGCGTTGCCCAGGAGGAAGGCCCATATTACAATGAGCAGTTCTTC	CSVAQEEGPYYNEQFF
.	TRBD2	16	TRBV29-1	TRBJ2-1	TGCAGCGTTGGTATAGCGGGAGGACGCGGGGGGGATGAGCAGTTCTTC	CSVGIAGGRGGDEQFF
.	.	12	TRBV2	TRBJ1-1	TGTGCCAGCAGTGTGGGGCGAGCTGAAGCTTTCTTT	CASSVGRAEAFF
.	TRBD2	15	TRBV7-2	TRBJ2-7	TGTGCCAGCAGCTTAGTGCGCGGGGGGGCCTACGAGCAGTACTTC	CASSLVRGGAYEQYF
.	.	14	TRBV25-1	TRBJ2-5	TGTGCCAGCAGTGAATTAGGTTCGGGGGAGACCCAGTACTTC	CASSELGSGETQYF
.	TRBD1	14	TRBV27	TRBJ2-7	TGTGCCAGCAGCCCAGGGACAGGGGGCTACGAGCAGTACTTC	CASSPGTGGYEQYF
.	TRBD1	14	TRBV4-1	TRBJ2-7	TGCGCCAGCAGCCTCCCCGGGACAGGGTTCGAGCAGTACTTC	CASSLPGTGFEQYF
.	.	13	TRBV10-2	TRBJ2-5	TGCGCCAGCAAGCTAACAGGGCAGGAGACCCAGTACTTC	CASKLTGQETQYF
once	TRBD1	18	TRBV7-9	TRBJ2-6	TGTGCCAGCAGCTTGGGGACAGTTTTAAGCTCTGGGGCCAACGTCCTGACTTTC	CASSLGTVLSSGANVLTF
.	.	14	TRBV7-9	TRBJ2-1	TGTGCCAGCAGCGAGAGGACAACAGACAATGAGCAGTTCTTC	CASSERTTDNEQFF
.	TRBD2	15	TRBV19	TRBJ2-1	TGTGCCAGCCAACCGGGACTAGTATCATCAGGTGAGCAGTTCTTC	CASQPGLVSSGEQFF
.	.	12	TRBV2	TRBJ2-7	TGTGCCAGCAGTGAATCTTCGTACGAGCAGTACTTC	CASSESSYEQYF
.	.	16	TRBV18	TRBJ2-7	TGTGCCAGCTCACCACCGGGAAAAAGGGGTACCTACGAGCAGTACTTC	CASSPPGKRGTYEQYF
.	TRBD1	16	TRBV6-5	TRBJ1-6	TGTGCCAGCAGTTACGAGAGGACAGGGCCTAATTCACCCCTCCACTTT	CASSYERTGPNSPLHF
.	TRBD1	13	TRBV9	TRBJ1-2	TGTGCCAGCAGTCCGGGACAGTACTATGGCTACACCTTC	CASSPGQYYGYTF
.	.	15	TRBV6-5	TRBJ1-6	TGTGCCAGCAGTTACACCGGCAGGGGTGATTCACCCCTCCACTTT	CASSYTGRGDSPLHF
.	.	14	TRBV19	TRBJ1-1	TGTGCCAGTACCCCTACGGTCACGAACACTGAAGCTTTCTTT	CASTPTVTNTEAFF
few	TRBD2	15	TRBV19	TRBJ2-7	TGTGCCAGTAGCTCCGCTAGCGGGAGAGGTCACGAGCAGTACTTC	CASSSASGRGHEQYF
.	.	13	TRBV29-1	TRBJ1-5	TGCAGCGTTCTTGAGGATACGGGTCAGCCCCAGCATTTT	CSVLEDTGQPQHF
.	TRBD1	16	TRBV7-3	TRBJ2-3	TGTGCCAGCAGCTTAGGCGGGACAGGGGCCACAGATACGCAGTATTTT	CASSLGGTGATDTQYF
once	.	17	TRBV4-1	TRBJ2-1	TGCGCCAGCAGCCGAGAGGGCTTGATACAGGGATACAATGAGCAGTTCTTC	CASSREGLIQGYNEQFF
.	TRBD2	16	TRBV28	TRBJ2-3	TGTGCCAGCAGTTGGGGACTAGCGGATTACACAGATACGCAGTATTTT	CASSWGLADYTDTQYF
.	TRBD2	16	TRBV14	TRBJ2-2	TGTGCCAGCAGTCTTACGGCGGGACTACGGGCCGGGGAGCTGTTTTTT	CASSLTAGLRAGELFF
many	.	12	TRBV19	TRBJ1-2	TGTGCCAGTAGTTCCCGTGAGTCTGGCTACACCTTC	CASSSRESGYTF
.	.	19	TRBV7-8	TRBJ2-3	TGTGCCAGCAGCTTAGCGGACTACTCACTGCTCGGTAGCACAGATACGCAGTATTTT	CASSLADYSLLGSTDTQYF
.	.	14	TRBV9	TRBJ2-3	TGTGCCAGCTCCTTAGAAAAAAGCACAGATACGCAGTATTTT	CASSLEKSTDTQYF
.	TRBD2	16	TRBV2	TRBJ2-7	TGTGCCAGCAGGGACCTAGCGGGAGGCCCCCCCTACGAGCAGTACTTC	CASRDLAGGPPYEQYF
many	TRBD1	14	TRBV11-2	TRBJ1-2	TGTGCCAGCAGCTTGGACAGGGCCTTTTATGGCTACACCTTC	CASSLDRAFYGYTF
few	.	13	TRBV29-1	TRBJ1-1	TGCAGCGTACCGGGACAACTGAACACTGAAGCTTTCTTT	CSVPGQLNTEAFF
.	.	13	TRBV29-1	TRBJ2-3	TGCAGCGTTGATGCGCGAACCACAGATACGCAGTATTTT	CSVDARTTDTQYF